These 2 T cell receptor beta chains originate from one sample sequenced in a study of OX40 agonist ivuxolimab in advanced cancers. Produced via immunoSEQ multiplex PCR; TCRdb's table is partial and in-frame only. Among around 91,000 clones listed, nearly 90% were seen once. Sequencing used CD4+ or CD8+ T cells sorted from blood, obtained in a trial of the OX40 agonist ivuxolimab. Receptors originate from an adult with an advanced solid tumor such as melanoma, head and neck, liver or kidney cancer.

The chain links TRBV5-1 to TRBJ2-5, with 11 nucleotides matching TRBD1. This CDR3 region has 15 residues. In germline, CDR1 is SGHRS, CDR2 YFSETQ. The J segment lost 5 bases and the V segment lost 3 bases, leaving 6 bases of the junction unmatched. DNA for the CDR3: TGCGCCAGCAGCTCAGGACAGGGGGCCTGGGAGACCCAGTACTTC. This translates into CASSSGQGAWETQYF. The variable domain in full, completed from reference TRBV5-1 and TRBJ2-5, reads KAGVTQTPRYLIKTRGQQVTLSCSPISGHRSVSWYQQTPGQGLQFLFEYFSETQRNKGNFPGRFSGRQFSNSRSEMNVSTLELGDSALYLCASSSGQGAWETQYFGPGTRLLVL.

The chain couples TRBV11-2 to TRBJ2-7; D is ambiguous. In germline, CDR1 is SGHAT, CDR2 FQNNGV. This CDR3 has 14 residues. Trimming took off 2 bases at V and 1 base at J, with 9 bases between the two ends. CDR3 loop: CASSLFLESYEQYV. The DNA for the CDR3 is TGTGCCAGCAGCTTATTCCTTGAGTCCTACGAGCAGTACGTC.